Described below is a single T cell receptor beta chain sequence and its context. The data derive from a study of shared clonotypes between healthy human individuals. Germline CDR1 and CDR2: PRHDT and FYEKMQ (reference sequence). This CDR3 has 16 amino acids. Trimming pared 1 base from V and 6 bases from J, leaving 16 bases between. Selected positively for CCR7 and CD45RO-negative, naive CD8 cells excluded terminally differentiated effector memory CD45RA+ cells. The method was immunoSEQ multiplex PCR; TCRdb's version includes in-frame clones alone and lacks a portion of them. The sample includes approximately 1.9 million clones, roughly 95% of them seen just once.

Sequenced material: naive CD8+ T cells from PBMCs. This chain joins TRBV13 and TRBJ2-1; tentatively, D is TRBD2 (5 bases). The clonotype originates from a man aged 18 to 35 in good health. Some clones in this sample may be carry-over from other donors' samples. The CDR3 nucleotides are TGTGCCAGCAGCTTAGATATAGTGGGAGTTGGCAATGAGCAGTTCTTC. This translates into CASSLDIVGVGNEQFF.